A selection of T cell receptor beta chains follows, all from one sample in a study of blood T cell repertoires in COVID-19. Produced via immunoSEQ multiplex PCR; TCRdb's table is partial and in-frame only. The sample contains about 190,000 clones, roughly 80% of which appear only once. The sequencing input was peripheral blood. The receptors stem from a woman between 50 and 59 years old with acute or convalescent COVID-19. The CDR3 runs from the conserved cysteine through the conserved F or W.

TRBV13 | CASSQGQGDTEAFF
TRBV5-7 | CASSLMDRAFVDTEAFF
TRBV5-1 | CASSLTTSGTLEQYF
TRBV1 | CTSSQDGFSGRAQYYEQYF
TRBV3-1/TRBV3-2 | CASSQEGVRRPLHF
TRBV28 | CASRLLPGQTNYGYTF
TRBV28 | CASSTHGAGAPQHF
TRBV18 | CASSPPGPFTGEQYF
TRBV15 | CATSRDRVDTGELFF
TRBV19 | CASSIEGTPANTGELFF
TRBV28 | CASTPTGAGENQPQHF
TRBV20-1 | CSASKPGQGSAGQFF
TRBV5-1 | CASSKRQGADEQYF
TRBV3-1/TRBV3-2 | CASSTLGTSTASEQFF
TRBV20-1 | CSASRPTGKREQYF
TRBV20-1 | CSAFGGGYTF
TRBV18 | CASSRNPGQGTAETQYF
TRBV7-8 | CASSLMTAGNTEAFF
TRBV4-2 | CASSPGGNYGYTF
TRBV19 | CASSTERRLFF
TRBV7-9 | CASEPQGTDTQYF
TRBV27 | CASSLFPGGGETQYF
TRBV4-1 | CASSQDHVAGAYEQYF
TRBV6-5 | CASRRDSTDTQYF
TRBV5-5 | CASSLIRGEAFF
TRBV24-1 | CATSDSARVQSSGANVLTF
TRBV2 | CASTKGQGGTEAFF
TRBV28 | CASRSGTGWIQYF
TRBV19 | CASSPTVATNEKLFF
TRBV6-5 | CASSYGGGTNTGELFF
TRBV3-1/TRBV3-2 | CASSRDRGAKLFF
TRBV5-1 | CASSLVAIDSYGYTF
TRBV12-5 | CASGPGTSFHNEQFF
TRBV7-2 | CASSRDRSTDTQYF
TRBV27 | CASSRDRGSGYTF
TRBV27 | CASSLRGPNTEAFF
TRBV30 | CAGTADRVEEQYF
TRBV5-4 | CASSLGGAGEEAQYF
TRBV27 | CASRHPDRVYEQYF
TRBV3-1/TRBV3-2 | CASSHAGGYNSPLHF
TRBV28 | CASSAASGERYEQYF
TRBV19 | CASSPGAGGVGQPQHF
TRBV3-1/TRBV3-2 | CASSQEAPPGLAYNSYEQYF
TRBV3-1/TRBV3-2 | CASSRGHHSGNTIYF
TRBV2 | CASKYGYEQYF
TRBV19 | CASSKGGSGSDEQFF
TRBV28 | CASSSGQGAHNEQFF
TRBV5-1 | CASSLSGAGRSPLHF